This T cell receptor beta chain was identified in a study of T cell responses to AZD1222 COVID-19 vaccine. Study observations and caveats: Spike-specific TCR breadth and depth rose after two AZD1222 doses. Baseline serostatus was positive in only a handful of AZD1222 recipients. Nearly half of spike-specific TCRs reportedly target unmutated variant regions.

Assay used: immunoSEQ multiplex PCR; TCRdb lists only in-frame clones, some missing. The repertoire consists of around 81,000 clones, with about 82% occurring once and the leading ten covering 2.5% to 3.5%. A note on this clone: Antigen unknown.

The receptor's source is an adult in good health. This specimen consisted of peripheral blood, obtained on day 0 of AZD1222 vaccination.

The chain's CDR3 is CASSWTSGYNNEQFF. As DNA, the CDR3 is TGTGCCAGCAGCTGGACTAGCGGCTACAACAATGAGCAGTTCTTC. This rearrangement joins TRBV11-2 to TRBJ2-1; TRBD2 matches 10 bases. The CDR3 sequence is 15 residues long. Germline trimming cut 4 bases from V and 5 bases from J; bases unmatched to any gene: 5. Germline lookup yields CDR1 SGHAT and CDR2 FQNNGV.